These T cell receptor beta chains were read from a single sample in a study of blood T cell repertoires in COVID-19. Here immunoSEQ multiplex PCR was the method, and the copy in TCRdb shows in-frame clones only, minus some. The table lists some 80,000 clones, 86% of them singletons. Sequences were obtained from peripheral blood. All receptors come from a woman of 80 years or more in a cohort sampled during active or convalescent COVID-19. Each CDR3 is given with its conserved first and last residue. D genes are given only for firm matches. The listing skips clone size in some rows; elsewhere it reads once, few, many or a size class.

>.|TRBJ2-1|TRBV7-3|.
CASSLTGANEQFF
TGTGCCAGCAGCTTAACGGGGGCCAATGAGCAGTTCTTC
>.|TRBJ1-4|TRBV10-2|once
CASSKLYNEKLFF
TGCGCCAGCAGCAAACTGTATAATGAAAAACTGTTTTTT
>.|TRBJ2-7|TRBV11-2|few
CASSPAGILALEQYF
TGTGCCAGCAGCCCAGCCGGAATACTAGCTTTAGAGCAGTACTTC
>TRBD1|TRBJ1-2|TRBV12-3/TRBV12-4|once
CASRLTGANGYTF
TGTGCCAGCAGGCTAACAGGGGCTAATGGCTACACCTTC
>.|TRBJ2-5|TRBV2|.
CASSLVSPPQETQYF
TGTGCCAGCAGTCTAGTTTCCCCTCCCCAAGAGACCCAGTACTTC
>.|TRBJ2-3|TRBV9|.
CASSVGGSGDTQYF
TGTGCCAGCAGCGTAGGGGGTAGCGGAGATACGCAGTATTTT
>TRBD1|TRBJ2-1|TRBV28|.
CASRRTGNYNEQFF
TGTGCCAGCAGAAGGACAGGTAATTACAATGAGCAGTTCTTC
>.|TRBJ1-2|TRBV30|.
CAWTDSPADYGYTF
TGTGCCTGGACTGACAGTCCGGCTGACTATGGCTACACCTTC
>.|TRBJ1-2|TRBV5-5|.
CASSFERGIYGYTF
TGTGCCAGCAGCTTCGAGCGGGGTATCTATGGCTACACCTTC
>TRBD1|TRBJ2-7|TRBV27|.
CASSYAGTGAYEQYF
TGTGCCAGCAGTTACGCCGGGACAGGGGCCTACGAGCAGTACTTC
>.|TRBJ2-7|TRBV5-4|.
CASSLAGQTSYEQYF
TGTGCCAGCAGCTTGGCAGGCCAAACCAGTTACGAGCAGTACTTC
>TRBD2|TRBJ2-5|TRBV24-1|.
CATSDSIAGGLETQYF
TGTGCCACCAGTGATTCCATAGCGGGAGGGTTGGAGACCCAGTACTTC
>.|TRBJ2-1|TRBV10-3|.
CAISESTSYNEQFF
TGTGCCATCAGTGAGTCAACTAGTTACAATGAGCAGTTCTTC
>TRBD2|TRBJ2-3|TRBV9|.
CASSVVPAGGLLDTQYF
TGTGCCAGCAGCGTAGTCCCAGCGGGAGGGCTATTGGATACGCAGTATTTT